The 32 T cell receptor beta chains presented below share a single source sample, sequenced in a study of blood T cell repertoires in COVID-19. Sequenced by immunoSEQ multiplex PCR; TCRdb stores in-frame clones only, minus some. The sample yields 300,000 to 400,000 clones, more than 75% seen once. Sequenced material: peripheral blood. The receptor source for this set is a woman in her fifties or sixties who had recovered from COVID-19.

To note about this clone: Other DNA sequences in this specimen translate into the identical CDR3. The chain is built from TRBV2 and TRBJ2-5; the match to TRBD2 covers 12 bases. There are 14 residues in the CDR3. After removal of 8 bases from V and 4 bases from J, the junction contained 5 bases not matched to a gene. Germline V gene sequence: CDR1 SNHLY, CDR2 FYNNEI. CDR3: CASRRLAGAETQYF. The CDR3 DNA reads TGTGCCAGCCGACGACTAGCGGGAGCAGAGACCCAGTACTTC.

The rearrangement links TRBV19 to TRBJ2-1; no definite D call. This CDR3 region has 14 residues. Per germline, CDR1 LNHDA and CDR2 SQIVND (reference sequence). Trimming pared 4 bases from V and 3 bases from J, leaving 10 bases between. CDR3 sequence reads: CASSRLDGYNEQFF. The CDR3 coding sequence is TGTGCCAGTAGTAGGCTAGATGGCTACAATGAGCAGTTCTTC.

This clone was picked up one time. CDR3 amino acids: CASSNRAGGGGEKLFF. The CDR3 DNA follows: TGTGCCAGCAGCAATAGGGCCGGGGGAGGAGGCGAAAAACTGTTTTTT. This rearrangement joins TRBV11-2 to TRBJ1-4, with D possibly being TRBD1 (5 bases). The CDR3 sequence is 16 residues long. V was trimmed by 5 bases and J by 8 bases, leaving 21 bases between them. Germline CDR1 reads SGHAT; CDR2 reads FQNNGV.

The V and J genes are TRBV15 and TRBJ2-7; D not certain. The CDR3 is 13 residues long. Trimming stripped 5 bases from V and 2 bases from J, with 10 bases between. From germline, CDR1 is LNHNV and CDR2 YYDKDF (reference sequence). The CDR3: CATSSRTAYEQYF. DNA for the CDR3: TGTGCCACCAGCTCACGAACAGCCTACGAGCAGTACTTC.

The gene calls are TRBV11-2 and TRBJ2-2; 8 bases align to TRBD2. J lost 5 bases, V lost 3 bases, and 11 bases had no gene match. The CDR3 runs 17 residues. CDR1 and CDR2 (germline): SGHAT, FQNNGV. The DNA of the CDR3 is TGTGCCAGCAGCTTCCTAGTCTATAGCGGGGTAACCGGGGAGCTGTTTTTT. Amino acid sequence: CASSFLVYSGVTGELFF.

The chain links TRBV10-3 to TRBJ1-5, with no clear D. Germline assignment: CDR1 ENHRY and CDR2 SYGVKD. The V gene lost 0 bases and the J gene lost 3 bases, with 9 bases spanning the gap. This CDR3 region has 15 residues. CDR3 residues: CAISESSGHNQPQHF. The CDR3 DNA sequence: TGTGCCATCAGTGAGTCTTCGGGTCACAATCAGCCCCAGCATTTT.

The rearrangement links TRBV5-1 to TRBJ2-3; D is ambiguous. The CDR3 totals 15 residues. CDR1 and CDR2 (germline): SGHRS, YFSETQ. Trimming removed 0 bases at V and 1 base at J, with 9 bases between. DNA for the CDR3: TGCGCCAGCAGCTTGGGAGTCCCGGGCACAGATACGCAGTATTTT. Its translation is CASSLGVPGTDTQYF.

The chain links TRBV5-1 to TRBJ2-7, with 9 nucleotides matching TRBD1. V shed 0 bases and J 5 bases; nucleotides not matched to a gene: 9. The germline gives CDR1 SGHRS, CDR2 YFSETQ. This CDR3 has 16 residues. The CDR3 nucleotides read TGCGCCAGCAGCTTGGCGACTGGGACAGGGTTGGACGAGCAGTACTTC. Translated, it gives CASSLATGTGLDEQYF.

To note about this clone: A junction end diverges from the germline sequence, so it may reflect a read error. The CDR3 loop is CASSQDGQTDF. In DNA, the CDR3 is TGTGCCAGCAGCCAGGACGGACAAACGGATTTT. J is TRBJ1-5 and V is TRBV6-2 or TRBV6-3, with a weak D call TRBD1 (5 bases). This CDR3 is 11 amino acids long. Germline-derived CDR1 and CDR2 are MNHEY and SVGEGT.

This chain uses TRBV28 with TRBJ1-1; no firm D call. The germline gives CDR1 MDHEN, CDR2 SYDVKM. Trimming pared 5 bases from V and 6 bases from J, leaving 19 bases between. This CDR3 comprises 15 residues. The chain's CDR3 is CASSLRTARAAEAFF. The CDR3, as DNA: TGTGCCAGCAGTCTCAGAACGGCCCGAGCGGCTGAAGCTTTCTTT.

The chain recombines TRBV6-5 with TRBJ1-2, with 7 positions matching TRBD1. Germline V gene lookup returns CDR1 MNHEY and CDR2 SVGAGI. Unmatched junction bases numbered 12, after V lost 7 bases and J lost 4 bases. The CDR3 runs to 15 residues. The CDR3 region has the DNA TGTGCCAGCAACGAAGTGGAGGGGGCCCGCTATGGCTACACCTTC. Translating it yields CASNEVEGARYGYTF.

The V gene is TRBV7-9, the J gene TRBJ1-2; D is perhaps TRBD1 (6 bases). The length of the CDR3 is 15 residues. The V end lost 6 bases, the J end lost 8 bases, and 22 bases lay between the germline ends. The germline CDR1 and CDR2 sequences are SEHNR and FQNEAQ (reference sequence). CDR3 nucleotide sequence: TGTGCCAGCAGTTTAACCTCACAGGGTATCAACGGCTACACCTTC. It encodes CASSLTSQGINGYTF.

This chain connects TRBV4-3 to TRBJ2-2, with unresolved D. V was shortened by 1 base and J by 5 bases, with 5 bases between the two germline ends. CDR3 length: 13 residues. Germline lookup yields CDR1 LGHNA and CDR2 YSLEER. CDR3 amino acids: CASSQGHTGELFF. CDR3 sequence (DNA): TGCGCCAGCAGCCAAGGACATACCGGGGAGCTGTTTTTT.

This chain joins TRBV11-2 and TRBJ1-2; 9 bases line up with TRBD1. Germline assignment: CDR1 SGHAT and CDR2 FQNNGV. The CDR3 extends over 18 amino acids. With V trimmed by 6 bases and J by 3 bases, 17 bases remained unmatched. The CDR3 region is CASREAGTGSHRDYGYTF. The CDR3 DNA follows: TGTGCCAGCAGAGAGGCCGGGACAGGGTCCCACCGCGACTATGGCTACACCTTC.

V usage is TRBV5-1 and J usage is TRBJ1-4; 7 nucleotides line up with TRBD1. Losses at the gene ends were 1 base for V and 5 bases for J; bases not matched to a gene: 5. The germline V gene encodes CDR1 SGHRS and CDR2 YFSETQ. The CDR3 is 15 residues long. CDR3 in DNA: TGCGCCAGCAGCTTGTTTCAGGGGGAAAATGAAAAACTGTTTTTT. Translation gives CASSLFQGENEKLFF.

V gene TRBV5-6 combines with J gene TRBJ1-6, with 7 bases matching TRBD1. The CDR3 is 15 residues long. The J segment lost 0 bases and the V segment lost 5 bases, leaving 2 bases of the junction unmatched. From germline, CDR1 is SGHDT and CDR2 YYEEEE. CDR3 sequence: CASSWDSSYNSPLHF. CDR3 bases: TGTGCCAGCAGTTGGGACAGCTCCTATAATTCACCCCTCCACTTT. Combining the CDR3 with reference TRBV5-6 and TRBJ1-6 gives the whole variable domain DAGVTQSPTHLIKTRGQQVTLRCSPKSGHDTVSWYQQALGQGPQFIFQYYEEEERQRGNFPDRFSGHQFPNYSSELNVNALLLGDSALYLCASSWDSSYNSPLHFGNGTRLTVT.

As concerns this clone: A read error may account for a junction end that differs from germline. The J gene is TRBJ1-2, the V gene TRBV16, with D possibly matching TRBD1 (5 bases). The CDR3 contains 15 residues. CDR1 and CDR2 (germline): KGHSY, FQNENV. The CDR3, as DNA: TGTGCCAGCACCCAAGCCGGTACAGGAGACTATGGCTACACCTTC. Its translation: CASTQAGTGDYGYTF.

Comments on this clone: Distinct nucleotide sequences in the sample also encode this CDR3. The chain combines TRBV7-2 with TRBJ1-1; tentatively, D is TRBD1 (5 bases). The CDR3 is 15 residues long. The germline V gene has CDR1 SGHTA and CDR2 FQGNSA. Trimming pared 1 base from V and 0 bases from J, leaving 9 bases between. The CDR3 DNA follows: TGTGCCAGCAGCTTAGAAGGGGATATGAACACTGAAGCTTTCTTT. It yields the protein CASSLEGDMNTEAFF.

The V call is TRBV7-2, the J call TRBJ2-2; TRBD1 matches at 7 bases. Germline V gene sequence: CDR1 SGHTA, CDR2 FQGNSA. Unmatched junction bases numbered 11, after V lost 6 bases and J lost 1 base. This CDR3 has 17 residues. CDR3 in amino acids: CASRRDSLILNTGELFF. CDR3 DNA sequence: TGTGCCAGCAGGAGGGACAGCCTAATACTGAACACCGGGGAGCTGTTTTTT.

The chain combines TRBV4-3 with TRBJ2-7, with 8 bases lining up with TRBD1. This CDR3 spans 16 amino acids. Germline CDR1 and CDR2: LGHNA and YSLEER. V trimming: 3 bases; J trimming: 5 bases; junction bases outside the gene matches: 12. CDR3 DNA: TGCGCCAGCAGCCAGGAGGCCGGGACAGGCCTTAACGAGCAGTACTTC. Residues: CASSQEAGTGLNEQYF.

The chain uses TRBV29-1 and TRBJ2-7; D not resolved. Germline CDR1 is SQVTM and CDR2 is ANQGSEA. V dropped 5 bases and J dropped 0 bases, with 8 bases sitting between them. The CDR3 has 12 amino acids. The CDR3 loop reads CSVSSSSYEQYF. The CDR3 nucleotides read TGCAGCGTTTCCTCCAGCTCCTACGAGCAGTACTTC.

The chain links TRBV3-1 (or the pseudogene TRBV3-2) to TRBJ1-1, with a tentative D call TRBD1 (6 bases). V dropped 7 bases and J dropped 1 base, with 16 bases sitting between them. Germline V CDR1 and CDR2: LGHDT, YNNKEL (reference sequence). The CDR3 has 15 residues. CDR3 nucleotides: TGTGCCAGCAACCTCAAGGGCAGGGGGAACACTGAAGCTTTCTTT. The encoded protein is CASNLKGRGNTEAFF.

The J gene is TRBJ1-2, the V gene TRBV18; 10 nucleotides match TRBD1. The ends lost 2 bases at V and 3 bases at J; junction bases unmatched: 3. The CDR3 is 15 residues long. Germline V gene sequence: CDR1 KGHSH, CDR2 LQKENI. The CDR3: CASSPTGTGDYGYTF. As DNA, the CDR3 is TGTGCCAGCTCACCAACAGGGACAGGGGACTATGGCTACACCTTC.

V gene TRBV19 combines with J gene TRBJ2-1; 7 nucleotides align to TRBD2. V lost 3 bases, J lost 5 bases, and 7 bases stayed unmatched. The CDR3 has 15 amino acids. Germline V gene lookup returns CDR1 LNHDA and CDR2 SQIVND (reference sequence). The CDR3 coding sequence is TGTGCCAGTAGTATTGTAGCTAGCGGCAACAATGAGCAGTTCTTC. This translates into CASSIVASGNNEQFF.

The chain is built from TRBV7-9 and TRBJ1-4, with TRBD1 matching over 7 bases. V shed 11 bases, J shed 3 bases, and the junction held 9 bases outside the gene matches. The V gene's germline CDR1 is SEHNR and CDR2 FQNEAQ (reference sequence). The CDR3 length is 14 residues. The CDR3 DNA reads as TGTGCCGTATTCCGGGACAGATCTAATGAAAAACTGTTTTTT. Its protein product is CAVFRDRSNEKLFF.

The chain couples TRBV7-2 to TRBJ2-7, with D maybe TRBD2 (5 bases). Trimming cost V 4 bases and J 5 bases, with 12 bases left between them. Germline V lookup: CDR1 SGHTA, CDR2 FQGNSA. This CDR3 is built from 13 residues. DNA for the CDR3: TGTGCCAGCAGCTCGAGGACGGGGAACGAGCAGTACTTC. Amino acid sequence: CASSSRTGNEQYF.

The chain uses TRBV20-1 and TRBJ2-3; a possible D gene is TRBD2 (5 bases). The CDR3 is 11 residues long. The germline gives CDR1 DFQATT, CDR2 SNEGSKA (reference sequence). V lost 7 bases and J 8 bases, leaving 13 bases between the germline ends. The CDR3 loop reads CSGGEFVTQYF. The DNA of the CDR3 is TGCAGTGGGGGAGAATTCGTTACGCAGTATTTT.

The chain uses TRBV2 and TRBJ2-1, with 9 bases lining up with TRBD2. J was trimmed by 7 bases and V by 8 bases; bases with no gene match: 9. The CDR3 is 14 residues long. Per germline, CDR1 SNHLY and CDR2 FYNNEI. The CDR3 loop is CASGFPGLANEQFF. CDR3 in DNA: TGTGCCAGCGGATTTCCGGGACTAGCAAATGAGCAGTTCTTC.

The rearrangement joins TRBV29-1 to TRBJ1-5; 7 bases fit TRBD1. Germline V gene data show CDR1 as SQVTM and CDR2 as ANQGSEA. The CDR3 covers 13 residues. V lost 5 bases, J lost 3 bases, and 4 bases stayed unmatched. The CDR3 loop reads CSVPGQNNQPQHF. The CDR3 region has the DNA TGCAGCGTTCCGGGACAGAACAATCAGCCCCAGCATTTT.

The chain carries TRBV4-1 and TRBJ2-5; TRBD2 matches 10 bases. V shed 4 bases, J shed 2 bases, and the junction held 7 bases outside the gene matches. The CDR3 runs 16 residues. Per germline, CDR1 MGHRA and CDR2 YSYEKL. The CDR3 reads CASSRGFSGGQETQYF. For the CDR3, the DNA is TGCGCCAGCAGCCGGGGGTTTAGCGGGGGGCAAGAGACCCAGTACTTC.

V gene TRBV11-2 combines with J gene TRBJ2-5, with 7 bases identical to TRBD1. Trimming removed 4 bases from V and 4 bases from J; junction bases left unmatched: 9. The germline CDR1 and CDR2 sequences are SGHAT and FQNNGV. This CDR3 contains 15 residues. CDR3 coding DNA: TGTGCCAGCAGCTCGAGGGGGCTTTGGGGAGAGACCCAGTACTTC. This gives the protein CASSSRGLWGETQYF.

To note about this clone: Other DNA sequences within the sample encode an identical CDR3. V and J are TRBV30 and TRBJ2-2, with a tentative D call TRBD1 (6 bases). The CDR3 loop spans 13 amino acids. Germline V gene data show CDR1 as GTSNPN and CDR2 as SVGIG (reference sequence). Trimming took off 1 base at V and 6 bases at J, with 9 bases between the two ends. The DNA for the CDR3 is TGTGCCTGGAGTGCCAGGGGAGCCGGGGAGCTGTTTTTT. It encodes CAWSARGAGELFF.